The present T cell receptor beta chain was sequenced within a study of CD8+CD57+ T cells in acquired aplastic anemia. Study information: The average for DNA from sorted CD4+ and CD8+ cells was 3 to 3.5 ug.

Profiling that covered TCR beta VDJ and CDR3 relied on genomic DNA as its template. TCRdb reprocessed the reads with MiXCR, giving one entry per CDR3 protein. The repertoire holds about 290,000 distinct CDR3 sequences, with roughly 53% as singletons. Study-level points and caveats: Between patients and controls, 25 to 35 CD8+ CDR3 sequences were found in common. Between patients and controls, CD8+ Simpson's diversity did not vary significantly.

Before being chosen for sequencing, patients had shown CD8+CD57+ cell expansion by flow cytometry. As regards this clonotype: Its antigen is still unknown.

Germline V gene data show CDR1 as ENHRY and CDR2 as SYGVKD. The CDR3 runs 11 residues. V lost 6 bases and J lost 5, with 8 bases in between. The TCR was taken from a human donor with aplastic anemia. The chain has TRBV10-3 and TRBJ2-7, with D maybe TRBD2 (6 bases). Material: sorted CD4+, CD8+, or CD8+CD57+ T cells (not recorded which) from PBMCs. CDR3 bases: TGTGCCATCAGACTAGCTAACGAGCAGTACTTC. Translated: CAIRLANEQYF.